The 30 T cell receptor beta chains below were found in one sample sequenced in a study of blood T cell repertoires in COVID-19 (TCRdb year 2020). The library relied on the immunoSEQ multiplex PCR assay. TCRdb provides this immuneACCESS table in a form limited to in-frame rearrangements. Some clones are lacking; in checked studies, under half of them reflect an unresolved V gene, and why the rest are absent is not known. This sample comprises 300,000 to 350,000 clones, about 93% of them detected only once. The top ten clones comprise roughly 3.3% of the sample. Sequencing was carried out using peripheral blood. The receptors stem from a woman aged 18 to 35 who had recovered from COVID-19.

The rearrangement links TRBV30 to TRBJ2-2, with 9 bases that match TRBD1. The CDR3 is 14 residues long. Trimming took 1 base from V and 5 from J; bases not matched to a gene: 2. CDR1 is GTSNPN, CDR2 SVGIG, per germline (reference sequence). CDR3 amino acids: CAWSGDRVTGELFF. CDR3 in DNA: TGTGCCTGGAGTGGGGACAGGGTTACCGGGGAGCTGTTTTTT.

The chain recombines TRBV19 with TRBJ1-1; 9 nucleotides agree with TRBD1. The CDR3 runs 15 residues. Per germline, CDR1 LNHDA and CDR2 SQIVND (reference sequence). Losses at the gene ends were 1 base for V and 6 bases for J; bases not matched to a gene: 6. This CDR3 reads CASSIGWDRDPEAFF. The CDR3 DNA reads as TGTGCCAGTAGTATAGGCTGGGACAGGGACCCTGAAGCTTTCTTT.

The chain couples TRBV5-6 to TRBJ2-5; 9 bases fit TRBD1. Trimming removed 2 bases from V and 1 base from J; junction bases left unmatched: 3. Germline V gene sequence: CDR1 SGHDT, CDR2 YYEEEE. The CDR3 is 15 residues long. The CDR3 here is CASSLEQGAQETQYF. The CDR3 DNA reads TGTGCCAGCAGCTTAGAACAGGGGGCCCAAGAGACCCAGTACTTC.

Worth noting for this clone: The junction departs from germline at one end; a sequencing error may be responsible. The V and J genes are TRBV14 and TRBJ2-4, with 14 bases that match TRBD2. This CDR3 region has 13 residues. Germline CDR1 SGHDN, CDR2 FVKESK. The CDR3: CASSQGTSGRLDF. The CDR3 region has the DNA TGTGCCAGCAGCCAAGGGACTAGCGGGAGGTTAGACTTC.

The rearrangement joins TRBV5-4 to TRBJ1-2; D remains unclear. The germline CDR1 and CDR2 sequences are SGHNT and YYREEE (reference sequence). Trimming took 3 bases from V and 6 from J, leaving 18 bases between them. The CDR3 consists of 15 residues. In DNA form, the CDR3 reads TGTGCCAGCAGCTCCCTACGAGAGAGGGCGGATGGCTACACCTTC. Amino acids: CASSSLRERADGYTF.

The chain joins TRBV29-1 to TRBJ2-5; D perhaps matches TRBD2 (5 bases). Germline V CDR1 and CDR2: SQVTM, ANQGSEA. The length of the CDR3 is 13 residues. Trimming removed 4 bases at V and 2 bases at J, with 11 bases between. CDR3 coding DNA: TGCAGCGTTGCGGAATGGGAGCAAGAGACCCAGTACTTC. Translating it yields CSVAEWEQETQYF.

This chain links TRBV5-8 with TRBJ2-5, with D possibly matching TRBD2 (6 bases). The CDR3 has 17 residues. CDR1 is SGHTS, CDR2 YDEGEE, per germline. Trimming shortened V by 2 bases and J by 0 bases, and 17 bases separated the two germline ends. The CDR3 bases are TGTGCCAGCAGCTTAACCGGGGTGGGGAGGTACCAAGAGACCCAGTACTTC. This encodes CASSLTGVGRYQETQYF. The variable domain in full, completed from reference TRBV5-8 and TRBJ2-5, reads EAGVTQSPTHLIKTRGQQATLRCSPISGHTSVYWYQQALGLGLQFLLWYDEGEERNRGNFPPRFSGRQFPNYSSELNVNALELEDSALYLCASSLTGVGRYQETQYFGPGTRLLVL.

This clone has just a few counts. This chain links TRBV24-1 with TRBJ2-1; possibly TRBD2 for D (5 bases). Germline V gene sequence: CDR1 KGHDR, CDR2 SFDVKD. With 7 bases removed from V and 4 bases from J, the gap between germline ends came to 16 bases. There are 15 residues in the CDR3. The CDR3 coding sequence is TGTGCCACCAGGCTTGCGGGCCGTTCTTACAATGAGCAGTTCTTC. It encodes CATRLAGRSYNEQFF.

The CDR3 DNA reads TGTGCCAGCAGCGGACAGGGGGCGTCTGGGGAGCTGTTTTTT. Translating gives CASSGQGASGELFF. V gene TRBV6-2 or TRBV6-3 combines with J gene TRBJ2-2; 11 bases align to TRBD1. This CDR3 is 14 amino acids long. After removal of 6 bases from V and 8 bases from J, the junction contained 5 bases not matched to a gene. Per germline, CDR1 MNHEY and CDR2 SVGEGT.

The chain carries TRBV23-1 and TRBJ2-7; D gene unclear. TRBV23-1 is filed as an ORF, its function uncertain. This CDR3 is 12 amino acids long. Trimming stripped 4 bases from V and 5 bases from J, with 9 bases between. CDR3 nucleotides: TGCGCCAGCAGTCGAGGAGATCACGAGCAGTACGTC. Its translation: CASSRGDHEQYV.

The chain has TRBV30 and TRBJ1-2; D remains unclear. The CDR3 length is 13 residues. Germline-derived CDR1 and CDR2 are GTSNPN and SVGIG (reference sequence). V was clipped by 0 bases and J by 4 bases, with 9 bases between them. CDR3 region: CAWSVTGSYGYTF. DNA of the CDR3: TGTGCCTGGAGTGTAACGGGATCCTATGGCTACACCTTC.

Written as DNA, the CDR3 is TGTGCCACCAGCAGAGAGGCCACAACTAATGAAAAACTGTTTTTT. Amino acid sequence: CATSREATTNEKLFF. The chain recombines TRBV15 with TRBJ1-4; D not certain. The CDR3 sequence is 15 residues long. The V gene's germline CDR1 is LNHNV and CDR2 YYDKDF (reference sequence). The V end was cut by 0 bases, the J end by 0 bases, with 5 bases between.

The genes are TRBV5-4 and TRBJ2-1, with D hard to call. V dropped 4 bases and J dropped 7 bases, with 9 bases sitting between them. Germline loops: CDR1 SGHNT, CDR2 YYREEE (reference sequence). CDR3 length: 12 residues. Here the CDR3 reads CASSAAVNEQFF. The CDR3 nucleotides read TGTGCCAGCAGCGCGGCCGTGAATGAGCAGTTCTTC.

The rearrangement joins TRBV5-1 to TRBJ1-1; D might be TRBD1 (6 bases). This CDR3 region has 14 residues. CDR1 is SGHRS, CDR2 YFSETQ, per germline. Trimming took off 1 base at V and 5 bases at J, with 12 bases between the two ends. DNA for the CDR3: TGCGCCAGCAGCTTGATAAAGGGGGATACTGAAGCTTTCTTT. The encoded protein is CASSLIKGDTEAFF.

The chain is built from TRBV10-3 and TRBJ2-5; no clear D gene. V gave up 3 bases and J gave up 5 bases, with 19 bases separating them. The CDR3 has 16 amino acids. From germline, CDR1 is ENHRY and CDR2 SYGVKD. The CDR3 loop is CAISDDPKARWETQYF. The DNA of the CDR3 is TGTGCCATCAGTGACGACCCAAAAGCTAGGTGGGAGACCCAGTACTTC.

This chain uses TRBV5-1 with TRBJ2-3, with 8 bases matching TRBD1. V shed 5 bases and J 5 bases; nucleotides not matched to a gene: 7. The CDR3 is 14 amino acids. CDR1 SGHRS and CDR2 YFSETQ come from the germline V gene. The CDR3, as DNA: TGCGCCAGCAGTGCGGACAGGGCGGTAGATACGCAGTATTTT. Translation: CASSADRAVDTQYF.

V usage is TRBV19 and J usage is TRBJ2-4; D might be TRBD1 (5 bases). The CDR3 covers 15 residues. With 5 bases removed from V and 0 bases from J, the gap between germline ends came to 11 bases. CDR1 and CDR2 (germline): LNHDA, SQIVND (reference sequence). The CDR3 spells CASSFRVLAKNIQYF. As DNA, the CDR3 is TGTGCCAGTAGTTTCAGGGTACTAGCCAAAAACATTCAGTACTTC.

The chain employs TRBV9 and TRBJ1-6; possibly TRBD1 for D (6 bases). This CDR3 has 14 amino acids. CDR1 and CDR2 from the germline V gene are SGDLS and YYNGEE. V was shortened by 3 bases and J by 3 bases, with 7 bases between the two germline ends. The CDR3 bases are TGTGCCAGCAGCGCACAGGGCTATAATTCACCCCTCCACTTT. Protein: CASSAQGYNSPLHF.

This clone was seen only a few times. In nucleotides, the CDR3 is TGTGCCAGCAGGCCTCTAGTGGAGACCCAGTACTTC. Its translation is CASRPLVETQYF. This chain links TRBV6-2 or TRBV6-3 with TRBJ2-5, with no clear D. V was cut by 6 bases and J by 5 bases, with 10 bases left in between. Germline values: CDR1 MNHEY, CDR2 SVGEGT. The CDR3 totals 12 residues.

V gene TRBV4-3 combines with J gene TRBJ2-2; D may be TRBD2 (6 bases). The length of the CDR3 is 16 residues. Germline CDR1 reads LGHNA; CDR2 reads YSLEER. V lost 0 bases and J 1 base, leaving 9 bases between the germline ends. CDR3 sequence reads: CASSQDVGLNTGELFF. CDR3 bases: TGCGCCAGCAGCCAAGATGTGGGACTGAACACCGGGGAGCTGTTTTTT.

The chain links TRBV18 to TRBJ1-2; TRBD1 matches 8 bases. V lost 6 bases, J lost 6 bases, and 6 bases stayed unmatched. The CDR3 is made up of 13 amino acids. Germline V gene data show CDR1 as KGHSH and CDR2 as LQKENI. The CDR3, as DNA: TGTGCCAGCTCTCCGGGACAGGAGAATGGCTACACCTTC. Its protein product is CASSPGQENGYTF.

The V and J genes are TRBV27 and TRBJ2-3; possible D gene TRBD1, 6 bases. CDR3 size: 16 residues. V lost 2 bases and J 4 bases, leaving 16 bases between the germline ends. The germline V gene has CDR1 MNHEY and CDR2 SMNVEV (reference sequence). CDR3: CASSLPGHPGADTQYF. The CDR3 DNA follows: TGTGCCAGCAGTTTACCGGGACACCCTGGGGCAGATACGCAGTATTTT.

The gene calls are TRBV19 and TRBJ1-1; D remains ambiguous. The germline V gene encodes CDR1 LNHDA and CDR2 SQIVND (reference sequence). The CDR3 consists of 12 residues. Between the trimmed V and J ends, which lost 7 bases and 11 bases, there was a span of 17 bases. The CDR3 loop is CASTPVYGEAFF. DNA for the CDR3: TGTGCCAGTACCCCCGTTTACGGGGAGGCTTTCTTT.

The chain recombines TRBV29-1 with TRBJ2-3; 7 bases agree with TRBD1. The CDR3 covers 13 residues. V lost 6 bases to trimming and J lost 0 bases; unmatched junction nucleotides: 3. CDR1 and CDR2 (germline): SQVTM, ANQGSEA. The CDR3 DNA follows: TGCAGCGTCGCGGACAGGAGCACAGATACGCAGTATTTT. This gives the protein CSVADRSTDTQYF.

This clone has a single count. The chain couples TRBV7-2 to TRBJ2-1; D perhaps matches TRBD1 (5 bases). The germline CDR1 and CDR2 sequences are SGHTA and FQGNSA. The CDR3 sequence is 15 residues long. V gave up 5 bases and J gave up 8 bases, with 19 bases separating them. The CDR3, as DNA: TGTGCCAGCAGCCCTAGAGCGCCAGGGCGACATGAGCAGTTCTTC. Residues: CASSPRAPGRHEQFF.

A few counts support this clone. V gene TRBV9 combines with J gene TRBJ1-6; 10 bases are a match to TRBD1. V shed 1 base, J shed 10 bases, and the junction held 5 bases outside the gene matches. This CDR3 comprises 15 residues. In germline, CDR1 is SGDLS, CDR2 YYNGEE. CDR3 amino acids: CASSVSGTGESPLHF. CDR3 in DNA: TGTGCCAGCAGCGTATCGGGGACAGGGGAATCACCCCTCCACTTT. The whole variable domain, remainder taken from reference TRBV9 and TRBJ1-6, is DSGVTQTPKHLITATGQRVTLRCSPRSGDLSVYWYQQSLDQGLQFLIQYYNGEERAKGNILERFSAQQFPDLHSELNLSSLELGDSALYFCASSVSGTGESPLHFGNGTRLTVT.

The chain links TRBV5-1 to TRBJ2-3; D is unresolved. From germline, CDR1 is SGHRS and CDR2 YFSETQ. The CDR3 sequence is 15 residues long. V lost 1 base and J 0 bases, leaving 9 bases between the germline ends. The CDR3: CASSLNPTSTDTQYF. The CDR3 nucleotides are TGCGCCAGCAGCTTGAACCCCACTAGCACAGATACGCAGTATTTT.

The chain combines TRBV5-1 with TRBJ2-1; 7 bases are a match to TRBD1. Trimming removed 4 bases from V and 0 bases from J; junction bases left unmatched: 4. The germline V gene has CDR1 SGHRS and CDR2 YFSETQ. The CDR3 spans 15 residues. The CDR3 coding sequence is TGCGCCAGCAGCCCGGGACAGAGCTCCTACAATGAGCAGTTCTTC. This encodes CASSPGQSSYNEQFF.

The J gene is TRBJ2-1, the V gene TRBV10-3; 9 bases are shared with TRBD2. V lost 0 bases, J lost 0 bases, and 6 bases stayed unmatched. This CDR3 region has 18 residues. In germline, CDR1 is ENHRY, CDR2 SYGVKD. Here the CDR3 reads CAISESQREVTSYNEQFF. The CDR3, as DNA: TGTGCCATCAGTGAGTCGCAGCGGGAGGTCACCTCCTACAATGAGCAGTTCTTC.

The chain recombines TRBV30 with TRBJ1-2; no clear D. Germline CDR1 reads GTSNPN; CDR2 reads SVGIG (reference sequence). V was clipped by 0 bases and J by 4 bases, with 6 bases between them. The CDR3 runs to 12 residues. Here the CDR3 reads CAWSVSPYGYTF. CDR3 nucleotide sequence: TGTGCCTGGAGTGTAAGCCCCTATGGCTACACCTTC. Full variable domain (missing parts from reference TRBV30 and TRBJ1-2): SQTIHQWPATLVQPVGSPLSLECTVEGTSNPNLYWYRQAAGRGLQLLFYSVGIGQISSEVPQNLSASRPQDRQFILSSKKLLLSDSGFYLCAWSVSPYGYTFGSGTRLTVV.